This TCR beta chain was sequenced in a study of blood T cell repertoires in COVID-19. Assay: immunoSEQ multiplex PCR; the TCRdb copy retains only in-frame clones and omits some. This table holds around 130,000 clones, 85% to 90% found once. V was trimmed by 5 bases and J by 6 bases, leaving 11 bases between them. Germline values: CDR1 SEHNR, CDR2 FQNEAQ (reference sequence). The CDR3 loop spans 14 amino acids. This chain uses TRBV7-9 with TRBJ1-6; tentatively, D is TRBD1 (5 bases). What was sequenced was peripheral blood. This receptor was taken from a man between 65 and 79 years old with active or convalescent COVID-19. The CDR3 bases are TGTGCCAGCAGCCCAGGGTCGGGTAATTCACCCCTCCACTTT. Translating gives CASSPGSGNSPLHF.